The entry below gives a single T cell receptor (beta chain) sequence along with its context. Libraries were prepared by immunoSEQ multiplex PCR; TCRdb keeps only in-frame clonotypes and omits some of them. In the table there are fewer than 200,000 clones, roughly 86% of which are singletons. This sample is part of a study of blood T cell repertoires in COVID-19. As for the study in general: Donors in Cohort 3 counted as recovered after two negative PCRs, clearance, or symptom resolution. PBMCs, B-cell-depleted T cells, or T cells were the source of the cDNA or gDNA that made up the material.

The CDR3 runs to 15 residues. Looked up from germline, CDR1 is MGHRA and CDR2 is YSYEKL. Trimming removed 7 bases at V and 3 bases at J, with 18 bases between. Specimen: PBMCs or T cells enriched from blood (not recorded which). The receptor's source is a woman between 40 and 55 years old in a cohort exposed to, infected with or recovered from COVID-19 (not recorded which). The J gene is TRBJ2-5, the V gene TRBV4-1; D is unclear. CDR3 sequence reads: CASTRRPGLKETQYF. DNA of the CDR3: TGCGCCAGCACCCGACGGCCTGGGCTAAAAGAGACCCAGTACTTC.